This TCR beta chain was sequenced for a study of TIL therapy for anti-PD-1-resistant metastatic lung cancer. At the level of the study: Progressing patients received lymphodepletion, expanded TIL infusion and IL-2. Tumors carried a median approximately 1.6 non-synonymous mutations per megabase.

The time point was: pre-treatment sample, taken before nivolumab and TIL therapy. Stage 4 NSCLC adults joined between October 2017 and January 2020. Per germline, CDR1 SGHRS and CDR2 YFSETQ. Trimming removed 0 bases at V and 8 bases at J, with 12 bases between. The CDR3 runs 15 residues. The libraries were made with immunoSEQ v3. Each library reached about 2 million read pairs, or 5-6 million at deep level. TCRdb's table, derived via immunoSEQ multiplex PCR, lists solely in-frame clones and lacks some. The sample has tens of thousands of clones, 79% seen once. The starting material was blood, obtained at baseline. The V and J genes are TRBV5-1 and TRBJ1-6, with unresolved D. The TCR sequence derives from a man between 65 and 85 years old with non-small cell lung cancer. Here the CDR3 reads CASSLVEGGDSPLHF. DNA for the CDR3: TGCGCCAGCAGCTTGGTTGAGGGAGGTGATTCACCCCTCCACTTT.